The clone carrying this T cell receptor (beta chain) came up a few times. As yet, its antigen is unknown. These data are taken from a study of vaccination effects on CD4 cells after COVID-19. Measured with immunoSEQ multiplex PCR; TCRdb has only the in-frame clones, and not every one. The sample carries over 25,000 clones, around 75% recorded once. Sequencing in the ViraFEST assay came after antigen-specific CD4+ T cells had been expanded with viral peptide pools, which were used to stimulate PBMC. Scientists isolated CD4+ T cells after a roughly 9-day culture period ended. Prior SARS-CoV-2 infection was absent in the vaccine recipients, as shown by negative nucleocapsid antibodies. IL-2 medium took the place of half the medium on both days 3 and 7. Study results and caveats: There was marked clonal contraction among infection- and vaccine-induced clones late after vaccination. Healthy vaccinees' vaccine-induced clones included only 1 of 255 that recognized common cold coronaviruses.

The CDR3 loop spans 13 amino acids. The V gene lost 8 bases and the J gene lost 4 bases, with 12 bases spanning the gap. Germline CDR1 reads MNHEY; CDR2 reads SVGAGI. The rearrangement joins TRBV6-5 to TRBJ1-5, with a weak D call TRBD1 (5 bases). The sample here was CD4+ T cells from PBMCs cultured with SARS-CoV-2 spike peptides, taken before COVID-19 vaccination. This clonotype was obtained from a human donor who received a COVID-19 vaccine. The CDR3, as DNA: TGTGCCAGCCAAGATACAGGAAATCAGCCCCAGCATTTT. Residues: CASQDTGNQPQHF.